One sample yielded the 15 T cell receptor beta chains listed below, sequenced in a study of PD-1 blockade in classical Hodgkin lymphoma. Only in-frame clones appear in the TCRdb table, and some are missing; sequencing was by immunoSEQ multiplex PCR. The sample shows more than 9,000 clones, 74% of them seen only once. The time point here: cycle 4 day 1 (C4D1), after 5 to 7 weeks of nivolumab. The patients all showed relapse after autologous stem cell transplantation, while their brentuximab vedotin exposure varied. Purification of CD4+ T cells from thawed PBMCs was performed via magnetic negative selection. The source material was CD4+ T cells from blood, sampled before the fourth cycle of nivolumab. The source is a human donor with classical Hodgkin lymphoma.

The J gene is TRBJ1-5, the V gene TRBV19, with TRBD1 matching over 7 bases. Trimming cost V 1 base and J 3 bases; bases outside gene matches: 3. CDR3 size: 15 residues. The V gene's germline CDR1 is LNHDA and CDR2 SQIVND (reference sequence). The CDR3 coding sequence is TGTGCCAGTAGTATAGGAGGGGGCTTCAATCAGCCCCAGCATTTT. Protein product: CASSIGGGFNQPQHF. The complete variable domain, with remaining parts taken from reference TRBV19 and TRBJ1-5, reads DGGITQSPKYLFRKEGQNVTLSCEQNLNHDAMYWYRQDPGQGLRLIYYSQIVNDFQKGDIAEGYSVSREKKESFPLTVTSAQKNPTAFYLCASSIGGGFNQPQHFGDGTRLSIL.

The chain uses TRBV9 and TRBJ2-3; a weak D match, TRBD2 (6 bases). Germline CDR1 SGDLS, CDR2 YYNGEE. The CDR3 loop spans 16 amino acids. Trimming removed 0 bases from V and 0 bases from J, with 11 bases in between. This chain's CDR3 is CASSVVRGSSTDTQYF. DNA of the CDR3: TGTGCCAGCAGCGTAGTACGGGGGTCTAGCACAGATACGCAGTATTTT. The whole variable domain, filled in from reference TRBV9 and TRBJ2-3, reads DSGVTQTPKHLITATGQRVTLRCSPRSGDLSVYWYQQSLDQGLQFLIQYYNGEERAKGNILERFSAQQFPDLHSELNLSSLELGDSALYFCASSVVRGSSTDTQYFGPGTRLTVL.

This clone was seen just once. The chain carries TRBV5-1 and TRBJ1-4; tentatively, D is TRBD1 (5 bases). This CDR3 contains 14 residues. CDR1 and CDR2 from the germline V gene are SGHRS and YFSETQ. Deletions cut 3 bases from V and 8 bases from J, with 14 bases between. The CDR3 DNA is TGCGCCAGCAGCTCGGGGACCCACGGGGAAAAACTGTTTTTT. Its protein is CASSSGTHGEKLFF.

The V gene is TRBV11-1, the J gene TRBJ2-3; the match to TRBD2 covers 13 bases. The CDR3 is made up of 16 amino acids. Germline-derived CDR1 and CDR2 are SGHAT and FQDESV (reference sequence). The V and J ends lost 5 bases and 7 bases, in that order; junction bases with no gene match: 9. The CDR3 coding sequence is TGTGCCAGCAGCCCAAGGACTAGCGGGAGCCATTATACGCAGTATTTT. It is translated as CASSPRTSGSHYTQYF. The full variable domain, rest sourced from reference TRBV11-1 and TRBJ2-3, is EAEVAQSPRYKITEKSQAVAFWCDPISGHATLYWYRQILGQGPELLVQFQDESVVDDSQLPKDRFSAERLKGVDSTLKIQPAELGDSAMYLCASSPRTSGSHYTQYFGPGTRLTVL.

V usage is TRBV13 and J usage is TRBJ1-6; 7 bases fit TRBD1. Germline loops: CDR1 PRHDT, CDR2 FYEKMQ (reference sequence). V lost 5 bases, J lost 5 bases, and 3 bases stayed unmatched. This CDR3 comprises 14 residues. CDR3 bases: TGTGCCAGCAGCCTGGGACAGAATAATTCACCCCTCCACTTT. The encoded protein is CASSLGQNNSPLHF.

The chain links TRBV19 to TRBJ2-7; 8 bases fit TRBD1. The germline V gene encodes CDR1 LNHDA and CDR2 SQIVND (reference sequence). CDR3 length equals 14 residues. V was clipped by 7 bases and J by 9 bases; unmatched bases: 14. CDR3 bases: TGTGCCAGTACCCCCGGACAGGGAGCTGCGGGGCAGTACTTC. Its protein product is CASTPGQGAAGQYF. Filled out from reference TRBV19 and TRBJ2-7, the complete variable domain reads DGGITQSPKYLFRKEGQNVTLSCEQNLNHDAMYWYRQDPGQGLRLIYYSQIVNDFQKGDIAEGYSVSREKKESFPLTVTSAQKNPTAFYLCASTPGQGAAGQYFGPGTRLTVT.

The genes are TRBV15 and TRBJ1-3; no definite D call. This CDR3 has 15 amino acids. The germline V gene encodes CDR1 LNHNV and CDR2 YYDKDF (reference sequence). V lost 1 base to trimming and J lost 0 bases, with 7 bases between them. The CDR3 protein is CATSRAWTSGNTIYF. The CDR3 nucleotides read TGTGCCACCAGCAGAGCGTGGACCTCTGGAAACACCATATATTTT.

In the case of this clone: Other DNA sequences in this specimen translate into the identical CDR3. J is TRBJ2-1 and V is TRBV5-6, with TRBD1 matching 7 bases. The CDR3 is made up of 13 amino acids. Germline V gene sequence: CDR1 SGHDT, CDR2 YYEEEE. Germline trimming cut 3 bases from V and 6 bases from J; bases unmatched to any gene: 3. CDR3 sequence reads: CASSWGTVNEQFF. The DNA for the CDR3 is TGTGCCAGCAGCTGGGGGACAGTCAATGAGCAGTTCTTC.

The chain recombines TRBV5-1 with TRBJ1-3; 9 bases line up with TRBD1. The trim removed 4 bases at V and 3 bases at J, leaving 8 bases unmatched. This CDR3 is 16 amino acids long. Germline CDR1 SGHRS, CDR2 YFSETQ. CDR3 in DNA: TGCGCCAGCAGCCTCTTACAGGGGGCTTTTGGAAACACCATATATTTT. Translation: CASSLLQGAFGNTIYF.

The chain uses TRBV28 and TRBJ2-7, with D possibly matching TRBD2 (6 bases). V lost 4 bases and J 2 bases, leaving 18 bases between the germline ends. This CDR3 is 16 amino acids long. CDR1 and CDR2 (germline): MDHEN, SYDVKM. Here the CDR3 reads CASSSVTAGLPYEQYF. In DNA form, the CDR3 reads TGTGCCAGCAGTTCGGTGACCGCGGGACTTCCCTACGAGCAGTACTTC.

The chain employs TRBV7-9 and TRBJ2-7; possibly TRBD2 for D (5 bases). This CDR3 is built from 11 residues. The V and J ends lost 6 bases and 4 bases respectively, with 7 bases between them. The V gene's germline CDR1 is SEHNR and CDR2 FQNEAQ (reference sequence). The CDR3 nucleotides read TGTGCCAGCAGTCGGGATTACGAGCAGTACTTC. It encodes CASSRDYEQYF.

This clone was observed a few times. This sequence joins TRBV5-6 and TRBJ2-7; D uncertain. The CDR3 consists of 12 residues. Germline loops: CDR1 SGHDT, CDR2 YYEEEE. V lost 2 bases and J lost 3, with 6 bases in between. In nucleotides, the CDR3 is TGTGCCAGCAGCTTAGTCGGCTACGAGCAGTACTTC. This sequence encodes CASSLVGYEQYF.

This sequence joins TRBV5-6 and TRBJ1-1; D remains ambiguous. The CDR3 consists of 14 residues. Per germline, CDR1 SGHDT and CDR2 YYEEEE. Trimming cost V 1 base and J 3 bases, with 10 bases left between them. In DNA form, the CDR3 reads TGTGCCAGCAGCTTGCTGAACCGATACACTGAAGCTTTCTTT. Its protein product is CASSLLNRYTEAFF.

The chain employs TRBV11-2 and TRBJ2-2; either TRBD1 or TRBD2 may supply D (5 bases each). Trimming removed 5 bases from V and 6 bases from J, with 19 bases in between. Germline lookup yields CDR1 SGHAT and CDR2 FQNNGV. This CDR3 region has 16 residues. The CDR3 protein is CASSPTGTVTAGELFF. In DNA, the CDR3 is TGTGCCAGCAGCCCTACGGGGACGGTAACCGCCGGGGAGCTGTTTTTT. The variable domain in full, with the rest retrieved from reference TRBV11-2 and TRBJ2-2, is EAGVAQSPRYKIIEKRQSVAFWCNPISGHATLYWYQQILGQGPKLLIQFQNNGVVDDSQLPKDRFSAERLKGVDSTLKIQPAKLEDSAVYLCASSPTGTVTAGELFFGEGSRLTVL.

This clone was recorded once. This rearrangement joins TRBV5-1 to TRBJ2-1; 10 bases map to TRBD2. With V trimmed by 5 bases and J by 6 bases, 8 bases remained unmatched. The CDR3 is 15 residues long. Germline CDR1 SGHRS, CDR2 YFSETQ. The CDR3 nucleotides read TGCGCCAGCAGACCCGGACTAGCGGAGCGCAATGAGCAGTTCTTC. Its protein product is CASRPGLAERNEQFF.